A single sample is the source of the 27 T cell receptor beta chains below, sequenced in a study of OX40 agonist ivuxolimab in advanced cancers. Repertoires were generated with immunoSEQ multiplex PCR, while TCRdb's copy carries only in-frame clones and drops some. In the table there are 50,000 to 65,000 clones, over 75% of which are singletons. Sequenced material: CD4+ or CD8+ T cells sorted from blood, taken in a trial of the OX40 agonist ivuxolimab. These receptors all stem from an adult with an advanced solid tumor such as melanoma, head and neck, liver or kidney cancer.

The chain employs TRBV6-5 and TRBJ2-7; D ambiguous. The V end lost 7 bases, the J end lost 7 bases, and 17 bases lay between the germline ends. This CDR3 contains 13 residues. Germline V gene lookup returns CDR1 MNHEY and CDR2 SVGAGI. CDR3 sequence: CASNPSGTLEQYF. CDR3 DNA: TGTGCCAGCAACCCATCCGGCACCCTGGAGCAGTACTTC.

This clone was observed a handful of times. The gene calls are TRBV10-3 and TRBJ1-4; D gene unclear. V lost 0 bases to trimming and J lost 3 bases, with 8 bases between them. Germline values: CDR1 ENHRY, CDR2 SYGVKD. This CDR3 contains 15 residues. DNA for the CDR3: TGTGCCATCAGTGAGTCAGGAGAGTCTAATGAAAAACTGTTTTTT. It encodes CAISESGESNEKLFF.

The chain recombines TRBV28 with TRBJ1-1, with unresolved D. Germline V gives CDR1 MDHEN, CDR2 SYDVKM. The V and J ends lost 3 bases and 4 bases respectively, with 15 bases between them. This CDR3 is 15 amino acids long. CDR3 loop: CASSFSETLLTEAFF. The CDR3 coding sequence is TGTGCCAGCAGTTTTTCCGAGACCTTGCTCACTGAAGCTTTCTTT.

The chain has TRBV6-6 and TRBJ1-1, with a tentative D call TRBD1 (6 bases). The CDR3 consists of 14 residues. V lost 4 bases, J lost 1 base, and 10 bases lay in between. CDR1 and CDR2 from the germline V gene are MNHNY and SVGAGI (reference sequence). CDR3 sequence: CASSSQGQNTEAFF. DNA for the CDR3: TGTGCCAGCAGTTCCCAGGGACAGAACACTGAAGCTTTCTTT.

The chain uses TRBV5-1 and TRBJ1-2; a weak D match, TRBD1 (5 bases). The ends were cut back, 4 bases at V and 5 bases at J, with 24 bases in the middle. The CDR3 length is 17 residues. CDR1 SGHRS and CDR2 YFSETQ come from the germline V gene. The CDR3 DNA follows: TGCGCCAGCAGCCCAACCGGGACCGCCGACCTAGGGTATGGCTACACCTTC. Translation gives CASSPTGTADLGYGYTF.

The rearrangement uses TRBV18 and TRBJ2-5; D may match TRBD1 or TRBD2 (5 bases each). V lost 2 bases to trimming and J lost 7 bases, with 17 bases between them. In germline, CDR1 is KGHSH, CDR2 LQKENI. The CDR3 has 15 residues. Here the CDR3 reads CASSPVSGGTGTQYF. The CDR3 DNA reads TGTGCCAGCTCACCAGTTTCTGGTGGGACGGGGACCCAGTACTTC.

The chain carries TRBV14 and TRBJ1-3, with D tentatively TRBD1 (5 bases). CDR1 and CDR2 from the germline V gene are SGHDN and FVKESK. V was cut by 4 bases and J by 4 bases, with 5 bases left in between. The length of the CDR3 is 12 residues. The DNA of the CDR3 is TGTGCCAGCAGCCCAGGGGGAAACACCATATATTTT. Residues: CASSPGGNTIYF.

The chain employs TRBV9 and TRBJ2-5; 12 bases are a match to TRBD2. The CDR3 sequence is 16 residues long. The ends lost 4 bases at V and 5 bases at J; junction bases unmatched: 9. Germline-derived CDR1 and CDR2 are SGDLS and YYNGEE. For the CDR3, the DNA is TGTGCCAGCAGCACCTCTAGCGGGGGGGCTGGGGAGACCCAGTACTTC. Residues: CASSTSSGGAGETQYF.

The CDR3 is CASRSGGGADYGYTF. DNA for the CDR3: TGTGCCAGTAGGAGTGGTGGGGGCGCGGACTATGGCTACACCTTC. The V gene is TRBV19, the J gene TRBJ1-2; weak D call: TRBD1 (6 bases). Between the trimmed V and J ends, which lost 6 bases and 3 bases, there was a span of 17 bases. Germline assignment: CDR1 LNHDA and CDR2 SQIVND (reference sequence). This CDR3 spans 15 amino acids.

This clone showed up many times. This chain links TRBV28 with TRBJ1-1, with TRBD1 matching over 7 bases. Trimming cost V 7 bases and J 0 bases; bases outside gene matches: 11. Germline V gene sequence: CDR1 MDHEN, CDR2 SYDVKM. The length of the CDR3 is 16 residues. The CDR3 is CASIKGAFTLNTEAFF. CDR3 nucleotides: TGTGCCAGCATAAAGGGGGCCTTCACCTTGAACACTGAAGCTTTCTTT.

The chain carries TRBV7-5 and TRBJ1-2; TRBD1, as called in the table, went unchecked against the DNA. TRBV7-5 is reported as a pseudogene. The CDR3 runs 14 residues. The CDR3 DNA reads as TGTGTCAGAAGCACAGGGCAGGGAAACTATGGCTACACCTTC. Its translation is CVRSTGQGNYGYTF.

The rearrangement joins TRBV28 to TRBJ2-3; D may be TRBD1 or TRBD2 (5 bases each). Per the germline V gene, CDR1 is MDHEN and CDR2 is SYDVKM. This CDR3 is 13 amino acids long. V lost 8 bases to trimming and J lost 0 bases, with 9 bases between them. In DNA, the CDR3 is TGTGCCAGCGACGGGGCTAGCACAGATACGCAGTATTTT. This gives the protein CASDGASTDTQYF.

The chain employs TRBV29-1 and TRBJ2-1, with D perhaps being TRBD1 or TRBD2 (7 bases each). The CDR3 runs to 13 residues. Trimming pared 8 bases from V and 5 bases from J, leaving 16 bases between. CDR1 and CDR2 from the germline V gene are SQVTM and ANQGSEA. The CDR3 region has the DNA TGCAGCACCTCCCAGGGGGGGAACAATGAGCAGTTCTTC. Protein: CSTSQGGNNEQFF.

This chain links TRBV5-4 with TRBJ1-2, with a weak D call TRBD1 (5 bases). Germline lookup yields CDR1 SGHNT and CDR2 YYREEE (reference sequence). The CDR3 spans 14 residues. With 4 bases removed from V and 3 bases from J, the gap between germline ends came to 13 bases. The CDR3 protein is CASSMDTLDYGYTF. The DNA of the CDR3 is TGTGCCAGCAGCATGGACACCCTTGACTATGGCTACACCTTC.

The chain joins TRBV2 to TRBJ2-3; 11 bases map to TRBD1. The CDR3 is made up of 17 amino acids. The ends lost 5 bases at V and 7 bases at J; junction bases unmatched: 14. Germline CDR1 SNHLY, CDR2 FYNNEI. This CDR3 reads CASSPRGGTGGGNTQYF. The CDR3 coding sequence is TGTGCCAGCAGTCCGAGAGGGGGGACAGGGGGAGGGAATACGCAGTATTTT.

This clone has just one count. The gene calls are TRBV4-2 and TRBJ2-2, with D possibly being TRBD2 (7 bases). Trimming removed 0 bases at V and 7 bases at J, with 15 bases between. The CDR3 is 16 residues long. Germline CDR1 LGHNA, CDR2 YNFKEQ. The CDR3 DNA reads TGTGCCAGCAGCCAAGATTGGAGGGGGGGCTTCGGGGAGCTGTTTTTT. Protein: CASSQDWRGGFGELFF.

CDR3 in amino acids: CASSQEVLALGNTGELFF. The CDR3 DNA is TGTGCCAGCAGCCAAGAAGTGCTAGCGCTGGGAAACACCGGGGAGCTGTTTTTT. The chain carries TRBV4-2 and TRBJ2-2; possible D gene TRBD2, 6 bases. Germline values: CDR1 LGHNA, CDR2 YNFKEQ. V gave up 0 bases and J gave up 2 bases, with 16 bases separating them. This CDR3 contains 18 residues.

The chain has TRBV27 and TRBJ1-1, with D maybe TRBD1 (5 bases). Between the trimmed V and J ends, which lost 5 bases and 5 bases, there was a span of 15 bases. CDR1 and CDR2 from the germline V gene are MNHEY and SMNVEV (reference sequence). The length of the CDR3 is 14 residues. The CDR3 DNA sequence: TGTGCCAGCAGTACTGTTCAGGGTCTGACTGAAGCTTTCTTT. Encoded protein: CASSTVQGLTEAFF.

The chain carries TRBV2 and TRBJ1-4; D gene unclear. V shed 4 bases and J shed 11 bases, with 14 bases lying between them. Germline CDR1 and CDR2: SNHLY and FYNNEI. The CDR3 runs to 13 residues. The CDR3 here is CASSVEGPLKLFF. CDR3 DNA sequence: TGTGCCAGCAGTGTAGAGGGCCCCCTGAAACTGTTTTTT.

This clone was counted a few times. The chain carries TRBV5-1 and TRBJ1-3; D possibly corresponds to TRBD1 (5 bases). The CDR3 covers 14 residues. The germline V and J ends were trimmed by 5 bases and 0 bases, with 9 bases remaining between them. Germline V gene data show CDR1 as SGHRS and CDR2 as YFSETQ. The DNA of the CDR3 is TGCGCCAGCAGACCCCAGGGCTCTGGAAACACCATATATTTT. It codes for CASRPQGSGNTIYF.

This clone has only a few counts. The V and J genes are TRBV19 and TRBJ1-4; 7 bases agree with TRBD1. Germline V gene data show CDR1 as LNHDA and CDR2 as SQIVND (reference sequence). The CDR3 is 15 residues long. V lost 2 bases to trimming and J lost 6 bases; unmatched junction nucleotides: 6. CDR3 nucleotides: TGTGCCAGTAGTATACAGGGACAGCAATATGAAAAACTGTTTTTT. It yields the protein CASSIQGQQYEKLFF.

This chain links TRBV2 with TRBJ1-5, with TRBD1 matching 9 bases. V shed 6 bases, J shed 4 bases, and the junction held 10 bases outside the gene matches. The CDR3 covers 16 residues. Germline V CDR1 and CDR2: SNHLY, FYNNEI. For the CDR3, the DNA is TGTGCCAGCAGAGCCCTCCGGGACAGGGAGAATCAGCCCCAGCATTTT. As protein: CASRALRDRENQPQHF.

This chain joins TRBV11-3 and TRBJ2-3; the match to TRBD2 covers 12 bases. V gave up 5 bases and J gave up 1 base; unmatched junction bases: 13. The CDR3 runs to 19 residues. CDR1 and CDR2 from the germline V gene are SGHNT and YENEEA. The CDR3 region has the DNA TGTGCCAGCAGCAAGTACTTCAAACGGACTAGCGGGGGCACAGATACGCAGTATTTT. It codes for CASSKYFKRTSGGTDTQYF.

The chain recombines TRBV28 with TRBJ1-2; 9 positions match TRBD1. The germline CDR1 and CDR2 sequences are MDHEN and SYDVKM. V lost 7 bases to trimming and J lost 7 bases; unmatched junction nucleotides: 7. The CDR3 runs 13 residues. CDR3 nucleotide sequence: TGTGCCAGCACCCTCGACAGGGGGATTGGCTACACCTTC. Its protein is CASTLDRGIGYTF.

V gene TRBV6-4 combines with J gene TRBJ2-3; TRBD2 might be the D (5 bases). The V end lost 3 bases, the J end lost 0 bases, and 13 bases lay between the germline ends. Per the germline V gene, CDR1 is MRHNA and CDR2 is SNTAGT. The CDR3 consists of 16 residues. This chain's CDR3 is CASSESRGYSTDTQYF. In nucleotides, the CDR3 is TGTGCCAGCAGTGAGAGTAGAGGGTATAGCACAGATACGCAGTATTTT.

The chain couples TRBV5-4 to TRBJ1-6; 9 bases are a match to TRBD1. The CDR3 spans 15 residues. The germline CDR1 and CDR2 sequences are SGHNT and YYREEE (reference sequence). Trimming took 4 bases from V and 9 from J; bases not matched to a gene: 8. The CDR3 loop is CASSPAGTGPSPLHF. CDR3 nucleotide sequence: TGTGCCAGCAGCCCGGCCGGGACAGGGCCTTCACCCCTCCACTTT.

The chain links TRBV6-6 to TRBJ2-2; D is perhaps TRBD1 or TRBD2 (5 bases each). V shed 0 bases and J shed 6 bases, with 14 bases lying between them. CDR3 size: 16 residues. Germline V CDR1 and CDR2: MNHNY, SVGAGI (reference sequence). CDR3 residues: CASSYSRDLGSGELFF. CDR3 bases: TGTGCCAGCAGTTACTCCCGGGACCTTGGTTCCGGGGAGCTGTTTTTT.